This entry lists 27 T cell receptor beta chains sequenced from one sample in a study of blood T cell repertoires in COVID-19. The protocol was immunoSEQ multiplex PCR, while the TCRdb copy is restricted to in-frame clones and leaves out a portion. The sample shows some 24,000 clones, around 81% of them seen only once. Sequencing was performed on peripheral blood. All receptors derive from a man aged 65 to 79 with acute or convalescent COVID-19.

This chain joins TRBV2 and TRBJ2-3; 13 bases line up with TRBD2. The trim removed 3 bases at V and 1 base at J, leaving 7 bases unmatched. Germline-derived CDR1 and CDR2 are SNHLY and FYNNEI. This CDR3 has 18 amino acids. The CDR3, as DNA: TGTGCCAGCAGTGATTTACAACTAGCGGGAGGGCGCACAGATACGCAGTATTTT. Encoded protein: CASSDLQLAGGRTDTQYF.

In its sample, this clone was seen once. The chain couples TRBV30 to TRBJ2-5, with 13 positions matching TRBD2. The CDR3 is 15 residues long. J was trimmed by 4 bases and V by 0 bases; bases with no gene match: 2. The germline CDR1 and CDR2 sequences are GTSNPN and SVGIG (reference sequence). The CDR3 loop is CAWSVLAGGRETQYF. CDR3 bases: TGTGCCTGGAGTGTACTAGCGGGGGGGCGAGAGACCCAGTACTTC.

The chain carries TRBV9 and TRBJ2-7, with TRBD2 as a possible D gene (5 bases). The CDR3 contains 14 residues. V gave up 0 bases and J gave up 5 bases, with 12 bases separating them. Germline V lookup: CDR1 SGDLS, CDR2 YYNGEE. The CDR3 loop is CASSVAGSGHEQYF. The CDR3 region has the DNA TGTGCCAGCAGCGTAGCGGGGTCTGGCCACGAGCAGTACTTC.

This chain connects TRBV6-2 or TRBV6-3 to TRBJ2-7; 8 bases align to TRBD2. The ends lost 1 base at V and 0 bases at J; junction bases unmatched: 2. This CDR3 is built from 15 residues. The germline V gene has CDR1 MNHEY and CDR2 SVGEGT. The CDR3 here is CASSYFGRGSYEQYF. The CDR3 region has the DNA TGTGCCAGCAGTTACTTCGGGAGGGGCTCCTACGAGCAGTACTTC.

The chain recombines TRBV19 with TRBJ1-4, with D possibly being TRBD1 (5 bases). Germline loops: CDR1 LNHDA, CDR2 SQIVND (reference sequence). This CDR3 has 15 residues. Trimming took 3 bases from V and 3 from J, leaving 11 bases between them. The CDR3 loop is CASSIQSRANEKLFF. The CDR3 nucleotides read TGTGCCAGTAGTATTCAGTCCAGGGCTAATGAAAAACTGTTTTTT.

This chain joins TRBV19 and TRBJ1-5, with D maybe TRBD1 (6 bases). This CDR3 comprises 15 residues. Germline assignment: CDR1 LNHDA and CDR2 SQIVND (reference sequence). Trimming removed 5 bases at V and 0 bases at J, with 11 bases between. For the CDR3, the DNA is TGTGCCAGTAGTCTTACAGGGTTTAGCAATCAGCCCCAGCATTTT. Protein sequence: CASSLTGFSNQPQHF.

The chain carries TRBV6-5 and TRBJ2-3, with 12 bases identical to TRBD2. Germline V lookup: CDR1 MNHEY, CDR2 SVGAGI. The trim removed 6 bases at V and 4 bases at J, leaving 5 bases unmatched. The CDR3 extends over 15 amino acids. The CDR3 loop is CASSLGLAGSDTQYF. The DNA for the CDR3 is TGTGCCAGCAGCCTAGGACTAGCGGGGTCAGATACGCAGTATTTT.

The V gene is TRBV10-3, the J gene TRBJ2-1; TRBD2 matches at 11 bases. Germline-derived CDR1 and CDR2 are ENHRY and SYGVKD. The V and J ends lost 8 bases and 2 bases, in that order; junction bases with no gene match: 5. The CDR3 extends over 15 amino acids. The CDR3 DNA follows: TGTGCCATCCGTGGACTAGCGGGCACCTACAATGAGCAGTTCTTC. It translates to CAIRGLAGTYNEQFF.

This clone was seen only once. V is TRBV15 and J is TRBJ2-5; 8 nucleotides align to TRBD1. Per the germline V gene, CDR1 is LNHNV and CDR2 is YYDKDF (reference sequence). V shed 0 bases, J shed 4 bases, and the junction held 4 bases outside the gene matches. This CDR3 region has 15 residues. DNA of the CDR3: TGTGCCACCAGCAGAGATCAAACAGGGGGAGAGACCCAGTACTTC. Its translation is CATSRDQTGGETQYF. Full variable domain (missing parts from reference TRBV15 and TRBJ2-5): DAMVIQNPRYQVTQFGKPVTLSCSQTLNHNVMYWYQQKSSQAPKLLFHYYDKDFNNEADTPDNFQSRRPNTSFCFLDIRSPGLGDTAMYLCATSRDQTGGETQYFGPGTRLLVL.

The chain has TRBV19 and TRBJ1-1, with D maybe TRBD1 (6 bases). The CDR3 totals 15 residues. Looked up from germline, CDR1 is LNHDA and CDR2 is SQIVND (reference sequence). The V end was cut by 5 bases, the J end by 5 bases, with 18 bases between. The CDR3 sequence: CASSPIGSRGTEAFF. The CDR3 DNA reads TGTGCCAGTAGTCCCATCGGATCCAGGGGAACTGAAGCTTTCTTT. The full variable domain, rest sourced from reference TRBV19 and TRBJ1-1, is DGGITQSPKYLFRKEGQNVTLSCEQNLNHDAMYWYRQDPGQGLRLIYYSQIVNDFQKGDIAEGYSVSREKKESFPLTVTSAQKNPTAFYLCASSPIGSRGTEAFFGQGTRLTVV.

The rearrangement joins TRBV5-1 to TRBJ2-5, with 7 bases aligning to TRBD1. The V and J ends lost 0 bases and 4 bases, in that order; junction bases with no gene match: 6. The germline V gene has CDR1 SGHRS and CDR2 YFSETQ. The CDR3 totals 15 residues. The CDR3 bases are TGCGCCAGCAGCTTGGGACAGGGAACGGGAGAGACCCAGTACTTC. As protein: CASSLGQGTGETQYF. The full variable domain, rest sourced from reference TRBV5-1 and TRBJ2-5, is KAGVTQTPRYLIKTRGQQVTLSCSPISGHRSVSWYQQTPGQGLQFLFEYFSETQRNKGNFPGRFSGRQFSNSRSEMNVSTLELGDSALYLCASSLGQGTGETQYFGPGTRLLVL.

V is TRBV5-4 and J is TRBJ2-1; 7 bases line up with TRBD1. This CDR3 comprises 12 residues. Losses at the gene ends were 4 bases for V and 9 bases for J; bases not matched to a gene: 4. Germline assignment: CDR1 SGHNT and CDR2 YYREEE (reference sequence). The CDR3 nucleotides read TGTGCCAGCAGCGTAGGGGGCGCTGAGCAGTTCTTC. It encodes CASSVGGAEQFF.

This clone was counted only a few times. This chain connects TRBV7-2 to TRBJ1-4, with 7 bases that match TRBD1. The CDR3 contains 14 residues. Trimming took 3 bases from V and 7 from J; bases not matched to a gene: 5. Per germline, CDR1 SGHTA and CDR2 FQGNSA. The CDR3 sequence is CASSFRQGVEKLFF. CDR3 in DNA: TGTGCCAGCAGCTTTCGGCAGGGGGTTGAAAAACTGTTTTTT.

This clone showed up just once. The V gene is TRBV5-4, the J gene TRBJ1-4; unclear D gene. Germline V gene lookup returns CDR1 SGHNT and CDR2 YYREEE (reference sequence). Trimming took off 4 bases at V and 5 bases at J, with 12 bases between the two ends. This CDR3 contains 14 residues. In nucleotides, the CDR3 is TGTGCCAGCAGCCCGGGAGGATTGAATGAAAAACTGTTTTTT. This codes for CASSPGGLNEKLFF. Full variable domain (outside the CDR3, taken from reference TRBV5-4 and TRBJ1-4): ETGVTQSPTHLIKTRGQQVTLRCSSQSGHNTVSWYQQALGQGPQFIFQYYREEENGRGNFPPRFSGLQFPNYSSELNVNALELDDSALYLCASSPGGLNEKLFFGSGTQLSVL.

CDR3 in amino acids: CASSATGANQPQHF. DNA for the CDR3: TGTGCCAGCAGCGCGACAGGGGCAAATCAGCCCCAGCATTTT. The V gene is TRBV9, the J gene TRBJ1-5; the match to TRBD1 covers 8 bases. Trimming at V came to 3 bases and at J to 4 bases, leaving 3 bases not matched to a gene. Germline V CDR1 and CDR2: SGDLS, YYNGEE. There are 14 residues in the CDR3.

The chain carries TRBV6-2 or TRBV6-3 and TRBJ2-7; 14 bases agree with TRBD2. Germline V gene lookup returns CDR1 MNHEY and CDR2 SVGEGT. V trimming: 4 bases; J trimming: 5 bases; junction bases outside the gene matches: 4. The length of the CDR3 is 15 residues. The DNA for the CDR3 is TGTGCCAGCAGTTCCCGGACTAGCGGGAGGCACGAGCAGTACTTC. It translates to CASSSRTSGRHEQYF.

This chain links TRBV18 with TRBJ1-4; 8 nucleotides agree with TRBD1. CDR3 size: 14 residues. Looked up from germline, CDR1 is KGHSH and CDR2 is LQKENI. Unmatched junction bases numbered 4, after V lost 3 bases and J lost 7 bases. The CDR3 region has the DNA TGTGCCAGCTCACCTTTACAGGGGGTTGAAAAACTGTTTTTT. This translates into CASSPLQGVEKLFF.

CDR3 region: CSVDTWGRGTEAFF. As DNA, the CDR3 is TGCAGCGTTGACACCTGGGGGAGGGGCACTGAAGCTTTCTTT. This sequence joins TRBV29-1 and TRBJ1-1, with D perhaps TRBD1 (5 bases). Trimming left V 3 bases short and J 4 bases short, with 15 bases between. Germline CDR1 SQVTM, CDR2 ANQGSEA. The CDR3 spans 14 residues.

V is TRBV20-1 and J is TRBJ2-5, with 10 positions matching TRBD2. Germline-derived CDR1 and CDR2 are DFQATT and SNEGSKA (reference sequence). Trimming at V came to 4 bases and at J to 14 bases, leaving 7 bases not matched to a gene. CDR3 length: 11 amino acids. The CDR3 coding sequence is TGCAGTGCTACCGGGACTAGCGTGTCCTACTTC. Translation: CSATGTSVSYF.

The chain joins TRBV18 to TRBJ1-2; 7 nucleotides agree with TRBD1. The V gene end was trimmed by 2 bases and the J gene end by 8 bases; junction bases not matched to a gene: 5. CDR1 KGHSH and CDR2 LQKENI come from the germline V gene. This CDR3 comprises 13 residues. The CDR3, as DNA: TGTGCCAGCTCACCAAATAACAGGGGAGGCTACACCTTC. Protein sequence: CASSPNNRGGYTF.

The chain carries TRBV7-5 and TRBJ1-1; the D call of TRBD1 is as the table states it, not checked on the DNA. TRBV7-5 is given as a pseudogene. The CDR3 contains 16 residues. CDR3 nucleotides: TGTGCCAGAAGACGCCTCGGAGACAGGGCGAACACTGAAGCTTTCTTT. It yields the protein CARRRLGDRANTEAFF.

The chain carries TRBV6-2 or TRBV6-3 and TRBJ2-7, with 9 bases aligning to TRBD2. The junction had 5 bases not matched to a gene; V was cut back by 2 bases and J by 6 bases. The CDR3 extends over 14 amino acids. Germline lookup yields CDR1 MNHEY and CDR2 SVGEGT. DNA of the CDR3: TGTGCCAGCAGTTACGGCGGGAGGGTAGTCGAGCAGTACTTC. Protein: CASSYGGRVVEQYF.

J is TRBJ2-6 and V is TRBV14; 11 nucleotides match TRBD1. Germline loops: CDR1 SGHDN, CDR2 FVKESK. The CDR3 spans 18 residues. V was pared by 4 bases and J by 5 bases, with 10 bases of the junction left unmatched. CDR3 region: CASSPIGDRGSWANVLTF. DNA for the CDR3: TGTGCCAGCAGCCCCATAGGGGACAGGGGGAGCTGGGCCAACGTCCTGACTTTC.

The V call is TRBV19, the J call TRBJ2-1, with D maybe TRBD2 (6 bases). The CDR3 contains 15 residues. Germline CDR1 reads LNHDA; CDR2 reads SQIVND (reference sequence). V was cut by 1 base and J by 5 bases, with 12 bases left in between. In DNA form, the CDR3 reads TGTGCCAGTAGTATAGCGGGAGCCGGAAACAATGAGCAGTTCTTC. Its translation: CASSIAGAGNNEQFF.

The chain couples TRBV2 to TRBJ1-1; 10 bases agree with TRBD1. This CDR3 has 13 amino acids. Germline values: CDR1 SNHLY, CDR2 FYNNEI. The trim removed 8 bases at V and 4 bases at J, leaving 4 bases unmatched. CDR3 sequence (DNA): TGTGCCAGCGACAGGGGGCATGGCACTGAAGCTTTCTTT. It yields the protein CASDRGHGTEAFF.

The CDR3 DNA reads TGTGCCAGCAGCTTAGAAACTAGCGTCTCGTGGAGGATCCGCTACAATGAGCAGTTCTTC. It translates to CASSLETSVSWRIRYNEQFF. The chain carries TRBV7-6 and TRBJ2-1; 7 bases map to TRBD2. The CDR3 is 20 amino acids. Per the germline V gene, CDR1 is SGHVS and CDR2 is FNYEAQ. The ends lost 1 base at V and 3 bases at J; junction bases unmatched: 18.

This clone has only one observation. The chain couples TRBV7-8 to TRBJ2-7, with 9 bases that match TRBD1. The CDR3 is made up of 16 amino acids. The J segment lost 2 bases and the V segment lost 0 bases, leaving 5 bases of the junction unmatched. Germline CDR1 reads SGHVS; CDR2 reads FQNEAQ. For the CDR3, the DNA is TGTGCCAGCAGCTTAGCCAGGACAGGGGCAGCCTACGAGCAGTACTTC. Residues: CASSLARTGAAYEQYF.